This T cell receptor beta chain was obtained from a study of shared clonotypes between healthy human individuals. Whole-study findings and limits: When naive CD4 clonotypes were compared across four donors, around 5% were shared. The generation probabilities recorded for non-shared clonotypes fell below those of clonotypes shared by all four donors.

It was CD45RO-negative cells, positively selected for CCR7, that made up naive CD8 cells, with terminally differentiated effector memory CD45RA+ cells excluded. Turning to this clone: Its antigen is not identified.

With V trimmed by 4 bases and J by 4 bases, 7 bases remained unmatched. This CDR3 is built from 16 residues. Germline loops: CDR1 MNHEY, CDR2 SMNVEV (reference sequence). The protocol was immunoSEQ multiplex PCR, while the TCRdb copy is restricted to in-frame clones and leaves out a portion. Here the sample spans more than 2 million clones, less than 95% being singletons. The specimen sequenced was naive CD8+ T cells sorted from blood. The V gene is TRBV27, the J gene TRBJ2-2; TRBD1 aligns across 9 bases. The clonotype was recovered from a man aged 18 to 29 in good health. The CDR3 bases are TGTGCCAGCAGTTACGGGACAGGGTGGCGCACCGGGGAGCTGTTTTTT. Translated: CASSYGTGWRTGELFF.